One sample yielded the 10 T cell receptor beta chains listed below, sequenced in a study of blood T cells in healthy people across ages. PCR was performed a second time for roughly 7 to 12 cycles using a sample-barcoded 5' primer and a J-beta primer mix. MiXCR, run by TCRdb on the 5' RACE reads, gives a single entry per CDR3 protein. The repertoire holds 550,000 to 750,000 distinct CDR3 sequences, with over 20% as singletons. Source material: blood. These receptors were collected from a man in his 70s in good health.

The genes are TRBV14 and TRBJ2-7, with a weak D call TRBD2 (5 bases). The V gene's germline CDR1 is SGHDN and CDR2 FVKESK. This CDR3 has 13 residues. Trimming left V 1 base short and J 2 bases short, with 6 bases between. The CDR3 bases are TGTGCCAGCAGCCAAGCGGGAACCTACGAGCAGTACTTC. Its translation: CASSQAGTYEQYF.

The chain is built from TRBV29-1 and TRBJ1-1, with a tentative D call TRBD1 (6 bases). The germline CDR1 and CDR2 sequences are SQVTM and ANQGSEA. The ends were cut back, 4 bases at V and 1 base at J, with 10 bases in the middle. CDR3 size: 13 residues. The CDR3 region has the DNA TGCAGCGTTGTGAACAGGGAGAACACTGAAGCTTTCTTT. Amino acids: CSVVNRENTEAFF.

The V gene is TRBV15, the J gene TRBJ2-6; D might be TRBD1 or TRBD2, each matching 5 bases. Trimming stripped 0 bases from V and 4 bases from J, with 10 bases between. This CDR3 spans 16 amino acids. In germline, CDR1 is LNHNV, CDR2 YYDKDF (reference sequence). CDR3 DNA sequence: TGTGCCACCAGCAGAGATCGAGGGGTAGGGGCCAACGTCCTGACTTTC. Translated: CATSRDRGVGANVLTF.

The V and J genes are TRBV10-3 and TRBJ2-1, with 10 bases that match TRBD2. The CDR3 is 13 amino acids. Germline trimming cut 11 bases from V and 4 bases from J; bases unmatched to any gene: 5. The V gene's germline CDR1 is ENHRY and CDR2 SYGVKD. The CDR3 reads CAVSGGPYNEQFF. DNA for the CDR3: TGTGCCGTTAGCGGGGGGCCTTACAATGAGCAGTTCTTC.

This clonotype was seen at least ten times. CDR3 coding DNA: TGTGCCAGCAGTAGCCAGGGGGGGTCCACTGAAGCTTTCTTT. As protein: CASSSQGGSTEAFF. V is TRBV12-3 or TRBV12-4 and J is TRBJ1-1; 7 positions agree with TRBD1. With 5 bases clipped from V and 4 bases from J, the junction kept 7 bases outside the gene matches. The CDR3 runs to 14 residues.

This clonotype was seen a few times. This chain connects TRBV7-6 to TRBJ1-6; D unclear. Germline V gene data show CDR1 as SGHVS and CDR2 as FNYEAQ. The CDR3 is 15 amino acids. V was cut by 5 bases and J by 5 bases, with 13 bases left in between. CDR3 in DNA: TGTGCCAGCAGCGCAAGGAAGGCAGATAATTCACCCCTCCACTTT. It codes for CASSARKADNSPLHF.

As DNA, the CDR3 is TGCGCCAGCAGCCCCCTCCAGGGGGCTATAACTGAAGCTTTCTTT. Its translation is CASSPLQGAITEAFF. V and J are TRBV5-1 and TRBJ1-1; TRBD1 agrees at 8 bases. V dropped 4 bases and J dropped 5; count of bases not matched to a gene: 10. The CDR3 is made up of 15 amino acids. Germline values: CDR1 SGHRS, CDR2 YFSETQ. The variable domain in full, with the rest retrieved from reference TRBV5-1 and TRBJ1-1, is KAGVTQTPRYLIKTRGQQVTLSCSPISGHRSVSWYQQTPGQGLQFLFEYFSETQRNKGNFPGRFSGRQFSNSRSEMNVSTLELGDSALYLCASSPLQGAITEAFFGQGTRLTVV.

The gene calls are TRBV27 and TRBJ1-3, with unresolved D. The CDR3 is made up of 14 amino acids. Per the germline V gene, CDR1 is MNHEY and CDR2 is SMNVEV (reference sequence). Between the trimmed V and J ends, which lost 4 bases and 7 bases, there was a span of 14 bases. CDR3 coding DNA: TGTGCCAGCAGTTCCCCAGGAAAGGCGAACACCATATATTTT. This encodes CASSSPGKANTIYF.

Written as DNA, the CDR3 is TGCAGTGCTGCCCACCGAAATGTTGGGGCCAACGTCCTGACTTTC. Its translation: CSAAHRNVGANVLTF. The chain couples TRBV20-1 to TRBJ2-6; D not certain. Germline V lookup: CDR1 DFQATT, CDR2 SNEGSKA (reference sequence). This CDR3 contains 15 residues. V shed 5 bases and J shed 3 bases, with 14 bases lying between them.

The chain links TRBV7-2 to TRBJ2-5, with 8 bases aligning to TRBD2. CDR1 SGHTA and CDR2 FQGNSA come from the germline V gene. V lost 6 bases and J lost 5; bases outside the gene matches: 11. This CDR3 spans 15 amino acids. The DNA for the CDR3 is TGTGCCAGCAGGTTTAGCGGGGCTCAGGGGGAGACCCAGTACTTC. This encodes CASRFSGAQGETQYF. Drawing the rest from reference TRBV7-2 and TRBJ2-5, the complete variable domain is GAGVSQSPSNKVTEKGKDVELRCDPISGHTALYWYRQSLGQGLEFLIYFQGNSAPDKSGLPSDRFSAERTGGSVSTLTIQRTQQEDSAVYLCASRFSGAQGETQYFGPGTRLLVL.